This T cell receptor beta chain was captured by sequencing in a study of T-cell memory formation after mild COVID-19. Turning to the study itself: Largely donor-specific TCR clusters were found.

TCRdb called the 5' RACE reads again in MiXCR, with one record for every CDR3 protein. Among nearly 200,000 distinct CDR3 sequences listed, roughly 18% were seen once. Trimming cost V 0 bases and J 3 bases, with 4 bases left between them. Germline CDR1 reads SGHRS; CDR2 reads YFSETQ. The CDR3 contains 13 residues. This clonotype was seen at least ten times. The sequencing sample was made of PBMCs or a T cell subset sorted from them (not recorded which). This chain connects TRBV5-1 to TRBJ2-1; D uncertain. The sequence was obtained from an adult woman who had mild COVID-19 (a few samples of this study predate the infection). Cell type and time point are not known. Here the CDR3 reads CASSLDNYNEQFF. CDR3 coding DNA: TGCGCCAGCAGCTTGGACAACTACAATGAGCAGTTCTTC.